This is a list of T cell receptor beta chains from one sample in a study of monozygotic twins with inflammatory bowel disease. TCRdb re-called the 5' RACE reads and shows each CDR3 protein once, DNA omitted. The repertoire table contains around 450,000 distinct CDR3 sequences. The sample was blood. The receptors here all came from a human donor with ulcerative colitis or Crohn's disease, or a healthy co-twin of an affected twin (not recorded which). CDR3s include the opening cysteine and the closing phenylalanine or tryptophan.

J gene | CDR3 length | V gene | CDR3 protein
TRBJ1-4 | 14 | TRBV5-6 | CASSLEAENEKLFF
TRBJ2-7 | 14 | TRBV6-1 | CASRPPGQGVEQYF
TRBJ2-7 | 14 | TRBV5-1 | CASSLDRVSYEQYF
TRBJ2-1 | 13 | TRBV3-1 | CASSQGRFNEQFF
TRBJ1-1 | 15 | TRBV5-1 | CASSAGLDPNTEAFF
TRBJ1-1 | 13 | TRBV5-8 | CASSLHRDAAAFF
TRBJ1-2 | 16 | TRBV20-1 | CSARAPGGRGDYGYTF
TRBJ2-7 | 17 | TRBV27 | CASSLRGGALVFYEQYF
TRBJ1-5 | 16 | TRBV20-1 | CSAYDRERLMNQPQHF
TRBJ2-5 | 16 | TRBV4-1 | CASSQRLAGAQETQYF
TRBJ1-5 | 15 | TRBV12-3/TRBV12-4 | CASSFGEIGNQPQHF
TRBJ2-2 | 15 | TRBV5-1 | CASSLFDLYTGELFF
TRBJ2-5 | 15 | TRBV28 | CASSLVDGSHETQYF
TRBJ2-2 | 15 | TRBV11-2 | CASSLDGRWTGELFF
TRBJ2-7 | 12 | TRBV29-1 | CSVETGAYEQYF
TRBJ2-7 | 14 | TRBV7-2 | CASSLAGNDYEQYF
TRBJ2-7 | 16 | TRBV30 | CAWTPLDGQGKYEQYF
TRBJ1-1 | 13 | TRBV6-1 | CASSEVLNTEAFF
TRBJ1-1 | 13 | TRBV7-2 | CASSLLVNTEAFF
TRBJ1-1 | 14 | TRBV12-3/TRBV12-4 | CASRGTLRGTEAFF
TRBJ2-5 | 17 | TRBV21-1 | CASSKELAGERWKTQYF
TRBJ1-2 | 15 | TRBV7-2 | CASSEGSNEHYGYTF
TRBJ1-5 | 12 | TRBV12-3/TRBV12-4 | CASSLWNQPQHF
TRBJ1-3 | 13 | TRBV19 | CASSRLSGNTIYF
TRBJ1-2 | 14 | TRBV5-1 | CASSFTGEVHGYTF
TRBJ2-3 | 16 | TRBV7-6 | CASSLALRGTTDTQYF
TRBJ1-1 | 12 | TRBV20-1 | CSAKGSSLEAFF
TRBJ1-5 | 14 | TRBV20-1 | CSASQGQSYQPQHF
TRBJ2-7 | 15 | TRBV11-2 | CASSLPRDSTYEQYF
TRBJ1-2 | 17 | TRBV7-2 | CASSPRRGGQGHYGYTF
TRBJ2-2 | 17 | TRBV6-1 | CASSLRGLAEITGELFF
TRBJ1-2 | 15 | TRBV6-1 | CAVRDSYLPNYGYTF
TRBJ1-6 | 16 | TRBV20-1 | CSARDLVGAADSPLHF
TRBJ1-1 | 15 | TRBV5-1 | CASRGAFIMNTEAFF
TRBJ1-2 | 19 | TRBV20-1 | CSASSSSGQGALSINGYTF